This T cell receptor beta chain was found in a study of T-cell reconstitution after alpha-beta-depleted transplantation in children. Unique molecular identifiers were built into the TCRbeta library. Each CDR3 protein gets one entry after TCRdb re-called the PCR reads with MiXCR. The sample holds hundreds of thousands of distinct CDR3 sequences, roughly 15% seen once. Germline CDR1 reads SQVTM; CDR2 reads ANQGSEA. Trimming took off 4 bases at V and 7 bases at J, with 13 bases between the two ends. The CDR3 sequence is 12 residues long. This sequence was found in a human donor who donated a stem cell graft to a child with acute myeloid leukemia. This chain connects TRBV29-1 to TRBJ1-2; no firm D call. Sample: PBMCs from the stem cell graft donor, taken from the stem cell graft. CDR3 residues: CSVGSMDGGYTF. In DNA, the CDR3 is TGCAGCGTTGGGTCTATGGATGGTGGCTACACCTTC.